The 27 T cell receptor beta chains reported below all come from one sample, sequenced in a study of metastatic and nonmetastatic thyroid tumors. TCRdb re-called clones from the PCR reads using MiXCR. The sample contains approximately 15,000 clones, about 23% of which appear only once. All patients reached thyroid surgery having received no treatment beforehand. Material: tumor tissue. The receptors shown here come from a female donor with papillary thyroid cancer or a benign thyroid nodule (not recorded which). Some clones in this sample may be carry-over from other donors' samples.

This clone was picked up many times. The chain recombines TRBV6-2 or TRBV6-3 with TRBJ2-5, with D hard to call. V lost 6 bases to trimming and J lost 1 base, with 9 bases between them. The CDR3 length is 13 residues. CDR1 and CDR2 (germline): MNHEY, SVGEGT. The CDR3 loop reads CASSTWAQETQYF. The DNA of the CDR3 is TGTGCCAGCAGCACCTGGGCCCAAGAGACCCAGTACTTC.

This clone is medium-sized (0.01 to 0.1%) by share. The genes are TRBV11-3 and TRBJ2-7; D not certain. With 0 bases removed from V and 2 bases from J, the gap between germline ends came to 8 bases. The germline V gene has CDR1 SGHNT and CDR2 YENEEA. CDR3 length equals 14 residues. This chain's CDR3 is CASSLDAAAYEQYF. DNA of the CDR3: TGTGCCAGCAGCTTAGATGCCGCCGCCTACGAGCAGTACTTC.

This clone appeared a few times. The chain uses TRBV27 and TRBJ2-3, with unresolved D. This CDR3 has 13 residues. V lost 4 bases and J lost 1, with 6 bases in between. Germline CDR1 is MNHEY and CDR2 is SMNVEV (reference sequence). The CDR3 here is CASSSPCTDTQYF. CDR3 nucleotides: TGTGCCAGCAGTTCCCCCTGCACAGATACGCAGTATTTT.

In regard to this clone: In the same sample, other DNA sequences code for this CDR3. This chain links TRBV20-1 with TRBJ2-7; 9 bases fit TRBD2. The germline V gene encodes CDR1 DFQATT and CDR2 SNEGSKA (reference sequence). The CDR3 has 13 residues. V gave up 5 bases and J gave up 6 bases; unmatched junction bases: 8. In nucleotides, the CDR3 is TGCAGTGCTGACATGACTAGCGGTAGCGAGCAGTACTTC. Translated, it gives CSADMTSGSEQYF.

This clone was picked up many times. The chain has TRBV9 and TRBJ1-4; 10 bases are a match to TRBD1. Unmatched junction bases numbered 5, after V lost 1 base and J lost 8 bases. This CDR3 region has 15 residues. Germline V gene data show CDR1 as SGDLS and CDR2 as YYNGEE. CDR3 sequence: CASSVYGTGAEKLFF. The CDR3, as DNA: TGTGCCAGCAGCGTATATGGGACAGGGGCCGAAAAACTGTTTTTT.

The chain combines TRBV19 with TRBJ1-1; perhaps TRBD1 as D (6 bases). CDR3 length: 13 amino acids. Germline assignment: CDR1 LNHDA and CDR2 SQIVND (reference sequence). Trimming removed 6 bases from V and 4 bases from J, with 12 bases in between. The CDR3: CASSLTGITEAFF. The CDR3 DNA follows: TGTGCCAGTAGCCTCACAGGGATCACTGAAGCTTTCTTT.

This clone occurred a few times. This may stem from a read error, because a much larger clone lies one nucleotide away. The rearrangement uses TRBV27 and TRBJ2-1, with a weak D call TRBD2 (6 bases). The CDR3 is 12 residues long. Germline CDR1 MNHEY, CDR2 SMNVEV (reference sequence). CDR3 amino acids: CASSFAGNERFF. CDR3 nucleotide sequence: TGTGCCAGCAGTTTCGCGGGGAATGAGCGGTTCTTC.

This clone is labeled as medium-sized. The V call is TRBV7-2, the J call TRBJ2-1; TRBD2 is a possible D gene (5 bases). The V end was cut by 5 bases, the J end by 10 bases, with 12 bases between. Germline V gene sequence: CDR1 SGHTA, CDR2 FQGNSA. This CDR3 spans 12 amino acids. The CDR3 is CASSTGGKEQFF. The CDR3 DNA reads TGTGCCAGCAGCACCGGAGGAAAAGAGCAGTTCTTC. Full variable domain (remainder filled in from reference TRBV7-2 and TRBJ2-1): GAGVSQSPSNKVTEKGKDVELRCDPISGHTALYWYRQSLGQGLEFLIYFQGNSAPDKSGLPSDRFSAERTGGSVSTLTIQRTQQEDSAVYLCASSTGGKEQFFGPGTRLTVL.

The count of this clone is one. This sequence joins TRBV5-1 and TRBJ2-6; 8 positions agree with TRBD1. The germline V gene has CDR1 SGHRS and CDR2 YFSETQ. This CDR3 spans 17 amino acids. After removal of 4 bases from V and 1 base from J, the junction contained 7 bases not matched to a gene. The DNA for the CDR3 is TGCGCCAGCAGCGGGGACAGGCCTTCGTCTGGGGCCAACGTCCTGACTTTC. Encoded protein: CASSGDRPSSGANVLTF.

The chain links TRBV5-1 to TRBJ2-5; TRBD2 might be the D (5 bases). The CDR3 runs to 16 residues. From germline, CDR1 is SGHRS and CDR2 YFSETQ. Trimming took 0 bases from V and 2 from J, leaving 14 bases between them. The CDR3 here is CASSLAAAELQETQYF. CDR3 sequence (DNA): TGCGCCAGCAGCTTGGCCGCAGCGGAACTACAAGAGACCCAGTACTTC.

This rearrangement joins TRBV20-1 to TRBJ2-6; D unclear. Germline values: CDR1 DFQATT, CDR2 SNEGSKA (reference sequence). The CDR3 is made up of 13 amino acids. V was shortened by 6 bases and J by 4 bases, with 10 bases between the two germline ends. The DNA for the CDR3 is TGCAGTGCGGAACGGGTAGGGGCCAACGTCCTGACTTTC. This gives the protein CSAERVGANVLTF.

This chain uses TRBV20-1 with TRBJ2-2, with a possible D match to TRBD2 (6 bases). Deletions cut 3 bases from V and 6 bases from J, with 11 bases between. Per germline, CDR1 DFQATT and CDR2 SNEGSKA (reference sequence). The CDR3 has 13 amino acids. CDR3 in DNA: TGCAGTGCTAGGGAGGGAGGCCCCGGGGAGCTGTTTTTT. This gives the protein CSAREGGPGELFF.

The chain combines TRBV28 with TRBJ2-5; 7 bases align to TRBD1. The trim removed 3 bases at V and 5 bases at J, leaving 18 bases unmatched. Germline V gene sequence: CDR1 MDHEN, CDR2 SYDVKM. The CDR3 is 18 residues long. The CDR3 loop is CASSFPPGQRHPLETQYF. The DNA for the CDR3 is TGTGCCAGCAGTTTCCCCCCGGGACAGCGCCATCCCCTCGAGACCCAGTACTTC.

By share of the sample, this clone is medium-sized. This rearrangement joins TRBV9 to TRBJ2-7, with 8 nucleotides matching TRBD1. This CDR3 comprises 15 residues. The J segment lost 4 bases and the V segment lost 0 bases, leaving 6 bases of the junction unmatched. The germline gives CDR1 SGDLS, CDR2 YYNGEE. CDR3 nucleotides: TGTGCCAGCAGCGTAGACGGGACAGGAGGTTACGAGCAGTACTTC. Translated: CASSVDGTGGYEQYF.

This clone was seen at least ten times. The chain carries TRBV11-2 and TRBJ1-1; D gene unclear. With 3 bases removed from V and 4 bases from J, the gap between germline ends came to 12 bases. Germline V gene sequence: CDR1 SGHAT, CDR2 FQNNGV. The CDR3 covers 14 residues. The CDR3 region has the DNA TGTGCCAGCAGCTTCAGTCATACCGCCACTGAAGCTTTCTTT. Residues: CASSFSHTATEAFF.

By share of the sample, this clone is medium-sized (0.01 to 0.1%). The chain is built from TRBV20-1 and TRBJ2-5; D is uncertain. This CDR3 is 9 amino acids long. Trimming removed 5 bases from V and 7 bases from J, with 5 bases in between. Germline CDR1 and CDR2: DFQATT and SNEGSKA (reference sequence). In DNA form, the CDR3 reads TGCAGTGCTGGCCGGACCCAGTACTTC. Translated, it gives CSAGRTQYF.

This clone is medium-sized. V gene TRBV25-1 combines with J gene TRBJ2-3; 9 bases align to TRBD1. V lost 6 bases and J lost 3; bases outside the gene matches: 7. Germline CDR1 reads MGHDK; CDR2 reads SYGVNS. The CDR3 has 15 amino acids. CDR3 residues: CASSQWGTGTDTQYF. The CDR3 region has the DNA TGTGCCAGCAGCCAATGGGGGACAGGGACAGATACGCAGTATTTT.

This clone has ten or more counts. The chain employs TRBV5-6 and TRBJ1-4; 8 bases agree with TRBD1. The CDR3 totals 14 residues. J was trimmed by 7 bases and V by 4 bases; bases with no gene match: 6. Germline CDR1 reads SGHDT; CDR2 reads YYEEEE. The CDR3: CASSLTGEGEKLFF. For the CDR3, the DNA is TGTGCCAGCAGCCTGACAGGGGAGGGTGAAAAACTGTTTTTT.

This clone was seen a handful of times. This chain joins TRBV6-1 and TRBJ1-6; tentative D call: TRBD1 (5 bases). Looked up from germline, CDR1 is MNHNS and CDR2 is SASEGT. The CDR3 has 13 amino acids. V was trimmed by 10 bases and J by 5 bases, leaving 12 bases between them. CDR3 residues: CATLRGNNSPLHF. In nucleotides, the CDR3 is TGTGCCACCCTACGGGGGAATAATTCACCCCTCCACTTT.

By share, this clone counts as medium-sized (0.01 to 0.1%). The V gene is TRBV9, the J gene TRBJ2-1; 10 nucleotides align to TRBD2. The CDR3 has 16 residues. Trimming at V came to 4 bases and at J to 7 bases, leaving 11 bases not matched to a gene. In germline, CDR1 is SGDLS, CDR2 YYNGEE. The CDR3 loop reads CASSSRTSGIRNEQFF. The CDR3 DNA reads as TGTGCCAGCAGCTCCAGAACTAGCGGGATCAGGAATGAGCAGTTCTTC. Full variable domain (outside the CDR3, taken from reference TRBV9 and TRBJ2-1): DSGVTQTPKHLITATGQRVTLRCSPRSGDLSVYWYQQSLDQGLQFLIQYYNGEERAKGNILERFSAQQFPDLHSELNLSSLELGDSALYFCASSSRTSGIRNEQFFGPGTRLTVL.

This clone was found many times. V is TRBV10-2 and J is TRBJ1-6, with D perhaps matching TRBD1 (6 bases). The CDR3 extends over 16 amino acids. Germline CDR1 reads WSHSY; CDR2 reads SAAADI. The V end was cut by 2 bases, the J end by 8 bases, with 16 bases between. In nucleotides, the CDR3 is TGCGCCAGCAGTGAGAGGGGGACCGCTTTAGATTCACCCCTCCACTTT. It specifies CASSERGTALDSPLHF.

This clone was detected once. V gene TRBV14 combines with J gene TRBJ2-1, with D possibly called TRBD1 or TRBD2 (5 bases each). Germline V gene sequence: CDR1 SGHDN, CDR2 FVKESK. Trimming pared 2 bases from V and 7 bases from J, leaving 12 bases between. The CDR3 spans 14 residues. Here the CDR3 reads CASSQLGTGNEQFF. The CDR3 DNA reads TGTGCCAGCAGCCAACTGGGGACGGGGAATGAGCAGTTCTTC. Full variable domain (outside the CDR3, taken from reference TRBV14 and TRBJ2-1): EAGVTQFPSHSVIEKGQTVTLRCDPISGHDNLYWYRRVMGKEIKFLLHFVKESKQDESGMPNNRFLAERTGGTYSTLKVQPAELEDSGVYFCASSQLGTGNEQFFGPGTRLTVL.

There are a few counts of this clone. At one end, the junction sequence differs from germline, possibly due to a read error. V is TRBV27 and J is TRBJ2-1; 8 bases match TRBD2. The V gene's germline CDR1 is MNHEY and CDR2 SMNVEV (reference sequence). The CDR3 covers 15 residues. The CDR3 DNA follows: TGTTCCAGCAGTTCCTCTAGCGGGTACTACAATGAGCAGTTCTTC. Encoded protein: CSSSSSSGYYNEQFF.

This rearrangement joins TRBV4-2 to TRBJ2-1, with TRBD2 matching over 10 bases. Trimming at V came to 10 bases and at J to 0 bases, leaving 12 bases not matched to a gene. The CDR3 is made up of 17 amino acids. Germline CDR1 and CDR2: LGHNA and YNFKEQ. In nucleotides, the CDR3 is TGTGCCACCTCGGGGCTAGCGGGAGACGTCTCCTACAATGAGCAGTTCTTC. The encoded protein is CATSGLAGDVSYNEQFF.

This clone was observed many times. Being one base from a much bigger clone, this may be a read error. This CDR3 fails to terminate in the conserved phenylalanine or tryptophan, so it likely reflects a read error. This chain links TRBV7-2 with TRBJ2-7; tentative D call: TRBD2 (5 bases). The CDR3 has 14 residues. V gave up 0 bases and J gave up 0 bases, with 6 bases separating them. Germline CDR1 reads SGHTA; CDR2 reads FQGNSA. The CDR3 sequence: CASSLAGVSYEQYS. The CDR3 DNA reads TGTGCCAGCAGCTTAGCGGGAGTCTCCTACGAGCAGTACTCC.

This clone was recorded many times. Written as DNA, the CDR3 is TGCGCCAGCAGCTCCACCCCTAGGGGCTCTAGCACAGATACGCAGTATTTT. This sequence encodes CASSSTPRGSSTDTQYF. This chain uses TRBV5-1 with TRBJ2-3, with D possibly being TRBD1 (5 bases). The CDR3 has 17 residues. V gave up 3 bases and J gave up 0 bases, with 17 bases separating them. Germline CDR1 and CDR2: SGHRS and YFSETQ. The full variable domain, in which reference TRBV5-1 and TRBJ2-3 provide the parts outside the CDR3, is KAGVTQTPRYLIKTRGQQVTLSCSPISGHRSVSWYQQTPGQGLQFLFEYFSETQRNKGNFPGRFSGRQFSNSRSEMNVSTLELGDSALYLCASSSTPRGSSTDTQYFGPGTRLTVL.

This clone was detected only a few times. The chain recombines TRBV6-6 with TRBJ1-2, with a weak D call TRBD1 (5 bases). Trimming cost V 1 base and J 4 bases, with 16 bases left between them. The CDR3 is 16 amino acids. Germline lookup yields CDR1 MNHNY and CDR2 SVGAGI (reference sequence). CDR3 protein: CASSYFKPWDLYGYTF. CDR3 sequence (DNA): TGTGCCAGCAGTTACTTTAAGCCATGGGACCTCTATGGCTACACCTTC.